This T cell receptor beta chain was sequenced during a study of cytotoxic CD8 clonotypes in ibrutinib-treated CLL. On the study more broadly: Partial response was seen in about 24 patients and complete response in 2; after median approximately 68 months, roughly 14 stayed remitted, some 12 progressed. On average, each sample had approximately 280,000 productive templates and under 95,000 productive rearrangements. General study findings and limits: Baseline clonality exceeded age-matched healthy donors and tracked circulating CD8+ T-cell counts. Before falling back toward baseline at progression, clonality had risen at the time of ibrutinib response.

Turning to this clone: Its antigen is not identified.

This table comes from immunoSEQ multiplex PCR, and its TCRdb copy is limited to in-frame clones, with some not included. The top ten hold 10% of the sample, which has around 40,000 clones, roughly 70% seen once. The receptor was derived from a human donor with chronic lymphocytic leukemia. The specimen was PBMCs, collected at disease progression, from a patient treated with ibrutinib.

In nucleotides, the CDR3 is TGTGCCAGCAGCCCTAGGACAGCCTACAATGAGCAGTTCTTC. Its protein is CASSPRTAYNEQFF. The rearrangement joins TRBV7-9 to TRBJ2-1; a weak D match, TRBD1 (6 bases). The germline gives CDR1 SEHNR, CDR2 FQNEAQ (reference sequence). Trimming stripped 5 bases from V and 2 bases from J, with 10 bases between. The CDR3 length is 14 residues.